The rows below give T cell receptor beta chains drawn from one sample of a study of early T cells in non-severe SARS-CoV-2 infection. In TCRdb, the 5' RACE reads were re-called with MiXCR into one record per CDR3 protein. The table includes 35,000 to 45,000 distinct CDR3 sequences, about 6% detected once. The source was whole blood, collected at baseline. Receptors were obtained from an adult who was a healthcare worker with PCR-confirmed SARS-CoV-2 infection or an uninfected control (not recorded which). Both conserved end residues are part of each CDR3. The order of the fields is V gene, J gene, CDR3 protein.

V gene: TRBV7-9; J gene: TRBJ2-3; CDR3 protein: CASSLVGDTQYF
V gene: TRBV4-3; J gene: TRBJ1-4; CDR3 protein: CASSQTTGLTNEKLFF
V gene: TRBV3-1; J gene: TRBJ1-1; CDR3 protein: CASSQRDGEAFF
V gene: TRBV2; J gene: TRBJ1-6; CDR3 protein: CASSEDYSPLHF
V gene: TRBV12-3/TRBV12-4; J gene: TRBJ1-4; CDR3 protein: CASSLKGAGEKLFF
V gene: TRBV5-1; J gene: TRBJ2-5; CDR3 protein: CASSLGVAQYF
V gene: TRBV20-1; J gene: TRBJ2-7; CDR3 protein: CSAGGAGATSYEQYF
V gene: TRBV12-3/TRBV12-4; J gene: TRBJ2-2; CDR3 protein: CASSFNRGTGELFF
V gene: TRBV3-1; J gene: TRBJ2-3; CDR3 protein: CASSYGGVTDTQYF
V gene: TRBV27; J gene: TRBJ2-5; CDR3 protein: CASSADGGDQYF
V gene: TRBV28; J gene: TRBJ2-3; CDR3 protein: CASSLKVDTQYF
V gene: TRBV29-1; J gene: TRBJ1-1; CDR3 protein: CSVVPGRKNTEAFF
V gene: TRBV30; J gene: TRBJ1-4; CDR3 protein: CAWSLQGASGEKLFF
V gene: TRBV12-3/TRBV12-4; J gene: TRBJ1-2; CDR3 protein: CASSLRQGSGYTF
V gene: TRBV6-2/TRBV6-3; J gene: TRBJ1-6; CDR3 protein: CASSSTGLDNSPLHF
V gene: TRBV4-3; J gene: TRBJ2-7; CDR3 protein: CASSQEDRGHEQYF
V gene: TRBV4-3; J gene: TRBJ2-3; CDR3 protein: CASSQDKSLSTDTQYF
V gene: TRBV6-5; J gene: TRBJ1-6; CDR3 protein: CASRPGFPPLHF
V gene: TRBV3-1; J gene: TRBJ1-3; CDR3 protein: CASSQDSGNTIYF
V gene: TRBV6-2/TRBV6-3; J gene: TRBJ2-3; CDR3 protein: CASSLDRDNTDTQYF
V gene: TRBV7-2; J gene: TRBJ2-5; CDR3 protein: CASSLWETQYF
V gene: TRBV10-3; J gene: TRBJ1-1; CDR3 protein: CASGQGATEAFF
V gene: TRBV20-1; J gene: TRBJ2-5; CDR3 protein: CSAAGGETQYF
V gene: TRBV7-2; J gene: TRBJ2-1; CDR3 protein: CASSLELGLGAGEQFF
V gene: TRBV20-1; J gene: TRBJ2-1; CDR3 protein: CSAVGGSSYNEQFF
V gene: TRBV20-1; J gene: TRBJ2-5; CDR3 protein: CSARITGTSVSKETQYF
V gene: TRBV14; J gene: TRBJ2-4; CDR3 protein: CASSPQGNIQYF
V gene: TRBV7-9; J gene: TRBJ2-7; CDR3 protein: CASSLTETYEQYF
V gene: TRBV24-1; J gene: TRBJ2-7; CDR3 protein: CATSAQGINEQYF
V gene: TRBV27; J gene: TRBJ2-7; CDR3 protein: CASSPRPGRYEQYF
V gene: TRBV5-4; J gene: TRBJ2-2; CDR3 protein: CASSTGQGNTGELFF
V gene: TRBV28; J gene: TRBJ2-1; CDR3 protein: CASTSSYNEQFF
V gene: TRBV7-3; J gene: TRBJ2-5; CDR3 protein: CASSLTQSETQYF
V gene: TRBV6-2/TRBV6-3; J gene: TRBJ2-2; CDR3 protein: CASKSGGTGELFF
V gene: TRBV20-1; J gene: TRBJ1-4; CDR3 protein: CSAWGRRQEKLFF
V gene: TRBV5-1; J gene: TRBJ2-5; CDR3 protein: CASSLGPQVQETQYF
V gene: TRBV29-1; J gene: TRBJ1-1; CDR3 protein: CSTRQGATEAFF
V gene: TRBV28; J gene: TRBJ1-6; CDR3 protein: CASSSIHSPLHF
V gene: TRBV11-2; J gene: TRBJ1-6; CDR3 protein: CASSRRDRGDSPLHF
V gene: TRBV6-6; J gene: TRBJ1-1; CDR3 protein: CASSYSTGGTEAFF
V gene: TRBV10-2; J gene: TRBJ2-5; CDR3 protein: CASSEDIQETQYF
V gene: TRBV6-2/TRBV6-3; J gene: TRBJ2-1; CDR3 protein: CASSYSPAWDEQFF
V gene: TRBV11-2; J gene: TRBJ2-5; CDR3 protein: CASSLKETQYF